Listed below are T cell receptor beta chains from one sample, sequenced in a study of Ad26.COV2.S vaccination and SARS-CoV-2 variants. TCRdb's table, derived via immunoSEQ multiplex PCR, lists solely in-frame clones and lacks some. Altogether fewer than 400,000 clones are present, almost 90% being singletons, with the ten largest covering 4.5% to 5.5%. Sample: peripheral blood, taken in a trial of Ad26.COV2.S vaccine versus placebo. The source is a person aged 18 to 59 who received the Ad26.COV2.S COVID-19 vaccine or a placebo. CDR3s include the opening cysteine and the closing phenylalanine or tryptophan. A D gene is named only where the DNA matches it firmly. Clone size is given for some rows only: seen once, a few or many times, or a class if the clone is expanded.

CDR3: CASSIRQANTEAFF
DNA: TGTGCCAGTAGTATCCGACAGGCGAACACTGAAGCTTTCTTT
size: .
D: .
length: 14
V: TRBV19
J: TRBJ1-1

CDR3: CSVRWGRTGQLVYGYTF
DNA: TGCAGCGTGAGGTGGGGGCGGACAGGGCAATTAGTCTATGGCTACACCTTC
size: .
D: TRBD1
length: 17
V: TRBV29-1
J: TRBJ1-2

CDR3: CASSPPLWTEDGGELFF
DNA: TGTGCCAGCAGCCCCCCCCTCTGGACAGAAGACGGCGGGGAGCTGTTTTTT
size: .
D: .
length: 17
V: TRBV11-3
J: TRBJ2-2

CDR3: CSVLQGARTEAFF
DNA: TGCAGCGTCCTACAGGGGGCCCGGACTGAAGCTTTCTTT
size: .
D: TRBD1
length: 13
V: TRBV29-1
J: TRBJ1-1

CDR3: CASSGGMNTEAFF
DNA: TGTGCCAGTAGTGGCGGAATGAACACTGAAGCTTTCTTT
size: .
D: .
length: 13
V: TRBV19
J: TRBJ1-1

CDR3: CASSLGQNTEAFF
DNA: TGTGCCAGCTCACTAGGACAAAACACTGAAGCTTTCTTT
size: .
D: .
length: 13
V: TRBV18
J: TRBJ1-1

CDR3: CASSQLGTGTGELFF
DNA: TGTGCCAGCAGCCAACTCGGGACAGGCACCGGGGAGCTGTTTTTT
size: .
D: TRBD1
length: 15
V: TRBV14
J: TRBJ2-2

CDR3: CASSSDSYEQYF
DNA: TGTGCCAGCTCATCCGACTCCTACGAGCAGTACTTC
size: .
D: .
length: 12
V: TRBV18
J: TRBJ2-7

CDR3: CASSFLAGGDTQYF
DNA: TGTGCCAGCAGTTTCCTAGCGGGGGGAGATACGCAGTATTTT
size: .
D: TRBD2
length: 14
V: TRBV6-5
J: TRBJ2-3

CDR3: CASSHHTTSDEAFF
DNA: TGTGCCAGCAGCCACCACACTACATCGGATGAAGCTTTCTTT
size: .
D: .
length: 14
V: TRBV4-2
J: TRBJ1-1

CDR3: CASSQDVFRTSGYNEQFF
DNA: TGCGCCAGCAGCCAAGATGTTTTCAGGACTAGTGGCTACAATGAGCAGTTCTTC
size: .
D: TRBD2
length: 18
V: TRBV4-3
J: TRBJ2-1

CDR3: CASSYSGGINTGELFF
DNA: TGTGCCAGCAGTTACTCAGGGGGGATAAACACCGGGGAGCTGTTTTTT
size: once
D: .
length: 16
V: TRBV6-5
J: TRBJ2-2

CDR3: CASSLRDRGLHQPQHF
DNA: TGTGCCAGCAGCCTCCGGGACAGGGGGCTCCACCAGCCCCAGCATTTT
size: once
D: TRBD1
length: 16
V: TRBV3-1/TRBV3-2
J: TRBJ1-5